Listed below are T cell receptor beta chains from one sample, sequenced in a study of cytotoxic CD8 clonotypes in ibrutinib-treated CLL. Repertoires were generated with immunoSEQ multiplex PCR, while TCRdb's copy carries only in-frame clones and drops some. The repertoire holds fewer than 150,000 clones, with around 84% as singletons. Sequenced material: PBMCs, taken after 24 months of ibrutinib treatment. Source of these receptors: a human donor with chronic lymphocytic leukemia. Both conserved end residues are part of each CDR3. The D gene is left open where the match is weak. A row's size may be missing; if present it is once, few, many or a size class.

V gene	clone size	CDR3 length	D gene	J gene	CDR3 protein	CDR3 DNA
TRBV11-3	few	17	NA	TRBJ2-5	CASSLGEPQEKQETQYF	TGTGCCAGCAGCTTAGGGGAGCCGCAGGAAAAACAAGAGACCCAGTACTTC
TRBV5-1	once	14	NA	TRBJ1-1	CASSSGAGNTEAFF	TGCGCCAGCAGCTCTGGCGCGGGGAACACTGAAGCTTTCTTT
TRBV5-4	NA	14	NA	TRBJ2-3	CASRSGQSTDTQYF	TGTGCCAGCAGGTCCGGACAAAGCACAGATACGCAGTATTTT
TRBV7-2	few	16	NA	TRBJ2-5	CASSTTTGGVGETQYF	TGTGCCAGCAGCACCACGACAGGAGGAGTAGGAGAGACCCAGTACTTC
TRBV6-1	once	15	TRBD2	TRBJ2-3	CASSDTSGGGDTQYF	TGTGCCAGCAGTGACACTAGCGGGGGTGGAGATACGCAGTATTTT
TRBV18	NA	13	NA	TRBJ2-5	CASSLGTQETQYF	TGTGCCAGCTCACTCGGGACCCAAGAGACCCAGTACTTC
TRBV4-2	NA	16	TRBD1	TRBJ1-3	CASSQDGQGAGNTIYF	TGTGCCAGCAGCCAGGACGGGCAGGGGGCTGGAAACACCATATATTTT
TRBV7-8	few	19	TRBD2	TRBJ2-5	CASNIIGTSGGQAEETQYF	TGTGCCAGCAATATTATCGGGACTAGCGGGGGCCAAGCCGAAGAGACCCAGTACTTC
TRBV30	NA	15	TRBD1	TRBJ1-6	CAWSVYGTVNSPLHF	TGTGCCTGGAGTGTATACGGGACAGTAAATTCACCCCTCCACTTT
TRBV2	once	13	NA	TRBJ1-1	CASNTLSGPEAFF	TGTGCCAGCAATACCTTGTCGGGGCCTGAAGCTTTCTTT
TRBV6-5	NA	13	NA	TRBJ1-6	CASSYDRVTPLHF	TGTGCCAGCAGTTACGATAGGGTGACCCCCCTCCACTTT
TRBV19	NA	14	NA	TRBJ1-3	CASMGGFSGNTIYF	TGTGCCAGTATGGGAGGCTTCTCTGGAAACACCATATATTTT
TRBV18	NA	14	TRBD1	TRBJ2-7	CASSPPAGGNEQYF	TGTGCCAGCTCACCACCGGCAGGGGGCAACGAGCAGTACTTC
TRBV7-9	NA	12	NA	TRBJ1-1	CASSSLGTEAFF	TGTGCCAGCAGCTCCCTCGGAACTGAAGCTTTCTTT
TRBV7-2	NA	15	TRBD2	TRBJ2-7	CASSLTGGNSYEQYF	TGTGCCAGCAGCTTAACGGGGGGAAACTCCTACGAGCAGTACTTC
TRBV5-1	NA	13	NA	TRBJ2-7	CASSLKGTYEQYF	TGCGCCAGCAGCTTGAAGGGTACCTACGAGCAGTACTTC
TRBV11-3	NA	16	TRBD2	TRBJ2-3	CASSGRLAERTDTQYF	TGTGCCAGCAGCGGGCGACTAGCGGAGCGCACAGATACGCAGTATTTT
TRBV7-2	once	16	TRBD1	TRBJ1-1	CASSLGDRGLNTEAFF	TGTGCCAGCAGCTTAGGGGACAGGGGGCTGAACACTGAAGCTTTCTTT
TRBV7-2	once	17	NA	TRBJ1-6	CASSPRGGGSRNSPLHF	TGTGCCAGCAGCCCCCGGGGGGGTGGGAGCCGTAATTCACCCCTCCACTTT
TRBV4-3	once	15	NA	TRBJ2-5	CASSQEGRSGETQYF	TGCGCCAGCAGCCAAGAGGGGCGTAGCGGAGAGACCCAGTACTTC
TRBV10-3	NA	12	NA	TRBJ1-1	CAISAQVAEAFF	TGTGCCATCAGCGCGCAGGTCGCTGAAGCTTTCTTT
TRBV29-1	NA	14	NA	TRBJ2-1	CSVATGSSYNEQFF	TGCAGCGTGGCCACAGGGAGCTCCTACAATGAGCAGTTCTTC
TRBV6-1	few	15	TRBD1	TRBJ1-2	CASSELGTGAYGYTF	TGTGCCAGCAGTGAATTGGGGACAGGGGCCTATGGCTACACCTTC
TRBV7-2	NA	16	NA	TRBJ2-6	CASSLGPSAGANVLTF	TGTGCCAGCAGCTTAGGCCCTTCTGCAGGGGCCAACGTCCTGACTTTC
TRBV30	NA	15	TRBD1	TRBJ1-2	CAWSTGQAGFYGYTF	TGTGCCTGGAGTACCGGACAGGCAGGCTTCTATGGCTACACCTTC
TRBV12-5	NA	17	TRBD1	TRBJ2-2	CASALSSGTGPTGELFF	TGTGCTAGTGCCCTCTCCTCCGGGACAGGGCCCACCGGGGAGCTGTTTTTT
TRBV5-5	NA	14	NA	TRBJ2-7	CASSPRPGSYEQYF	TGTGCCAGCAGCCCCCGACCAGGAAGCTACGAGCAGTACTTC
TRBV7-9	NA	12	NA	TRBJ1-5	CASSLQGQPQHF	TGTGCCAGCAGCTTACAGGGTCAGCCCCAGCATTTT
TRBV18	NA	18	NA	TRBJ2-1	CASSPPPPTHHSYNEQFF	TGTGCCAGCTCACCACCCCCCCCGACCCATCACTCCTACAATGAGCAGTTCTTC
TRBV11-2	NA	15	TRBD1	TRBJ1-2	CASSRDRGRTDGYTF	TGTGCCAGCAGCAGAGACAGGGGGCGCACGGATGGCTACACCTTC
TRBV19	NA	14	NA	TRBJ2-3	CASRVADPTDTQYF	TGTGCCAGTAGGGTAGCGGATCCCACAGATACGCAGTATTTT
TRBV5-4	NA	14	TRBD1	TRBJ1-3	CASSAGQRGNTIYF	TGTGCCAGCAGCGCGGGACAGCGTGGAAACACCATATATTTT
TRBV5-1	NA	16	NA	TRBJ1-1	CASSLASAGLNTEAFF	TGCGCCAGCAGCTTGGCCTCGGCCGGGTTGAACACTGAAGCTTTCTTT
TRBV18	NA	15	NA	TRBJ1-1	CASSSRGAGNTEAFF	TGTGCCAGCTCATCCCGTGGGGCGGGGAACACTGAAGCTTTCTTT
TRBV27	NA	12	NA	TRBJ2-7	CASSLPSREQYF	TGTGCCAGCAGTTTGCCTAGCCGCGAGCAGTACTTC
TRBV9	NA	17	NA	TRBJ2-7	CASSICGGLKKPYEQYF	TGTGCCAGCAGCATATGCGGGGGCCTTAAAAAACCCTACGAGCAGTACTTC
TRBV20-1	NA	11	NA	TRBJ2-1	CSATGTVEQFF	TGCAGCGCCACTGGGACTGTTGAGCAGTTCTTC
TRBV6-5	NA	13	NA	TRBJ1-6	CASSFGGNSPLHF	TGTGCCAGCAGTTTCGGGGGCAATTCACCCCTCCACTTT
TRBV7-2	NA	16	TRBD2	TRBJ2-3	CASSLALAGYTDTQYF	TGTGCCAGCAGCTTAGCACTAGCGGGGTACACAGATACGCAGTATTTT
TRBV5-1	NA	14	TRBD1	TRBJ1-4	CASSQGTGREKLFF	TGCGCCAGCAGCCAAGGGACAGGGAGGGAAAAACTGTTTTTT
TRBV18	once	14	TRBD1	TRBJ2-1	CASSEGQAYNEQFF	TGTGCCAGCTCGGAGGGACAGGCCTACAATGAGCAGTTCTTC
TRBV7-2	NA	14	NA	TRBJ1-2	CASSPGGRIYGYTF	TGTGCCAGCAGCCCCGGCGGCAGAATCTATGGCTACACCTTC
TRBV5-4	NA	15	NA	TRBJ1-4	CASSLEGRRYEKLFF	TGTGCCAGCAGCTTAGAAGGACGGAGATATGAAAAACTGTTTTTT
TRBV7-2	NA	19	TRBD2	TRBJ2-3	CASSLFPSGKITSTDTQYF	TGTGCCAGCAGCTTATTCCCTAGCGGGAAGATCACTAGCACAGATACGCAGTATTTT
TRBV7-9	NA	12	NA	TRBJ2-7	CASSETAYEQYF	TGTGCCAGCAGCGAAACCGCCTACGAGCAGTACTTC
TRBV10-3	once	14	TRBD1	TRBJ1-2	CAISRQGHNYGYTF	TGTGCCATCAGCCGACAGGGGCACAACTATGGCTACACCTTC
TRBV5-1	NA	16	TRBD1	TRBJ2-2	CASKLLLDRVTGELFF	TGCGCCAGCAAGTTGCTTTTGGACAGGGTGACCGGGGAGCTGTTTTTT
TRBV18	NA	13	NA	TRBJ2-7	CASSSDNRYEQYF	TGTGCCAGCTCATCTGACAACCGCTACGAGCAGTACTTC
TRBV30	NA	13	NA	TRBJ2-5	CAWAAGEVVTQYF	TGTGCCTGGGCAGCAGGGGAAGTTGTGACCCAGTACTTC
TRBV5-3	NA	16	NA	TRBJ1-1	CARSLDGRGSNTEAFF	TGTGCCAGAAGCTTGGATGGTCGGGGCTCGAACACTGAAGCTTTCTTT
TRBV7-2	NA	14	NA	TRBJ2-3	CASSLGPVTDTQYF	TGTGCCAGCAGCTTAGGCCCGGTGACAGATACGCAGTATTTT
TRBV14	NA	16	NA	TRBJ2-3	CASSQDHRDPTDTQYF	TGTGCCAGCAGCCAAGATCATCGGGACCCCACAGATACGCAGTATTTT
TRBV15	NA	17	TRBD1	TRBJ2-7	CATSRDLTLTGGSEQYF	TGTGCCACCAGCAGAGACTTGACCTTAACAGGGGGCAGCGAGCAGTACTTC
TRBV4-1	once	14	NA	TRBJ1-4	CASTEAATNEKLFF	TGCGCCAGCACGGAGGCCGCAACTAATGAAAAACTGTTTTTT
TRBV9	few	14	TRBD2	TRBJ2-5	CASSQRTSRETQYF	TGTGCCAGCAGCCAGAGGACTAGTCGGGAGACCCAGTACTTC